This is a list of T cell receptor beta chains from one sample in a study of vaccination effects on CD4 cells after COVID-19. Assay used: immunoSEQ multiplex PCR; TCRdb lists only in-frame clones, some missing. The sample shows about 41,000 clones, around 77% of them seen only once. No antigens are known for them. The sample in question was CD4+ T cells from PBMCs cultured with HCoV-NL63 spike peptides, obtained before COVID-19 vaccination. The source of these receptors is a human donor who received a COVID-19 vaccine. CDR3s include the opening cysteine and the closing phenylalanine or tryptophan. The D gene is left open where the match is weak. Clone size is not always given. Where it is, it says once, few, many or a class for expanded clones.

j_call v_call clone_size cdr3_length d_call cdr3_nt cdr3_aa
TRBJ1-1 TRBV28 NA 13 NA TGTGCCAGCGGGGGGACGGTGAACACTGAAGCTTTCTTT CASGGTVNTEAFF
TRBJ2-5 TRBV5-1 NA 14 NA TGCGCCAGCAGCTTGGGCGGGACGGAGGAGACCCAGTACTTC CASSLGGTEETQYF
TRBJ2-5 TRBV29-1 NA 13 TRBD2 TGCAGCGTTGCGGGGACTAGGGGGGAGACCCAGTACTTC CSVAGTRGETQYF
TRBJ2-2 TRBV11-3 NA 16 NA TGTGCCAGCAGCTCGACCTGGACAGCGAACACCGGGGAGCTGTTTTTT CASSSTWTANTGELFF
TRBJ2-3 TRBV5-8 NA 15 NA TGTGCCAGCCCTTCTGTCGGCAGAATCACAGATACGCAGTATTTT CASPSVGRITDTQYF
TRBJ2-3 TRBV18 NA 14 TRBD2 TGTGCCAGCTCACCGGGGGGGGAGGAAGATACGCAGTATTTT CASSPGGEEDTQYF
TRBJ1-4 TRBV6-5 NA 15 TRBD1 TGTGCCAGCAGTTACTCAGGACAGGGAGGTTGGAAACTGTTTTTT CASSYSGQGGWKLFF
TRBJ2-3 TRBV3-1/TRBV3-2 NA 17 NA TGTGCCAGCAGCCTATTAAGTTCCGTGGGGGGCACAGATACGCAGTATTTT CASSLLSSVGGTDTQYF
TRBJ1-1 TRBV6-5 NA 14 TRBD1 TGTGCCAGCATGAGGACAGGGGCGAACACTGAAGCTTTCTTT CASMRTGANTEAFF
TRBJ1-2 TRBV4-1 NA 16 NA TGCGCCAGCAGCCAAGAAAAGGTACCGACCTCGGATGGCTACACCTTC CASSQEKVPTSDGYTF
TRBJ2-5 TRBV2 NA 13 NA TGTGCCAGCACTAAGAACAGGGCGGAGACCCAGTACTTC CASTKNRAETQYF
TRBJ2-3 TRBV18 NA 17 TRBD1 TGTGCCAGCTCACCCCGACAGGGGGCGCTGATAACAGATACGCAGTATTTT CASSPRQGALITDTQYF
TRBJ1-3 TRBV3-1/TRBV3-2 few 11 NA TGTGCCAGCAGCCACGTAGGTACCATATATTTT CASSHVGTIYF
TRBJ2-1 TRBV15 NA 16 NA TGTGCCACCAGCAGAGAAAGTGGGACACTAAGGAATGAGCAGTTCTTC CATSRESGTLRNEQFF
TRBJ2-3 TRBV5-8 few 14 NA TGTGCCAGCCCGTCGACGGTTTTCACAGATACGCAGTATTTT CASPSTVFTDTQYF
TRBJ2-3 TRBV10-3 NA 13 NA TGTGCCATCAAGCGTGGTGATGCAGATACGCAGTATTTT CAIKRGDADTQYF
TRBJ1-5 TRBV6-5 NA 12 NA TGTGCCAGCGCAGGGGCGTTTCAGCCCCAGCATTTT CASAGAFQPQHF
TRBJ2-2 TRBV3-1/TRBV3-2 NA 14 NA TGTGCCAGCAGCGACCAGGGACTCACCGGGGAGCTGTTTTTT CASSDQGLTGELFF
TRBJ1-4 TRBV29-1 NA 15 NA TGCAGCGCCAAGATCGCGTCCCTCCGTAATGAAAAACTGTTTTTT CSAKIASLRNEKLFF
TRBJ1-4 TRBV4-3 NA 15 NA TGCGCCAGCAGCCAGTACAGGGCAACTAATGAAAAACTGTTTTTT CASSQYRATNEKLFF
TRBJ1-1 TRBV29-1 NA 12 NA TGCAGCGCCAAAGTCGGGGGCACTGAAGCTTTCTTT CSAKVGGTEAFF
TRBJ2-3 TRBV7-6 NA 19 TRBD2 TGTGCCAGCAGCCCAGGGCCCGGACTAGCGGGGGGGCGAACAGATACGCAGTATTTT CASSPGPGLAGGRTDTQYF
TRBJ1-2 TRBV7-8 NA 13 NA TGTGCCAGCAGCTTAGGAGGGATTGACGGCTACACCTTC CASSLGGIDGYTF
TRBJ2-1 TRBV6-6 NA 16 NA TGTGCCAGCAGCAGATTCAGGTTGGGAGATAACAATGAGCAGTTCTTC CASSRFRLGDNNEQFF
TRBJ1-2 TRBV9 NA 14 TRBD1 TGTGCCAGCAGCGTAGTTCCAGGGGGTGATGGCTACACCTTC CASSVVPGGDGYTF
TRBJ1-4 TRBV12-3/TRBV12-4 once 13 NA TGTGCCAGCAGCCAGAGGACGCCCGAAAAACTGTTTTTT CASSQRTPEKLFF
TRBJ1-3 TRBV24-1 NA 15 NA TGTGCCACCAGTGATCCGGGACCCTCTGGAAACACCATATATTTT CATSDPGPSGNTIYF
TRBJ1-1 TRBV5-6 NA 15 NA TGTGCCAGCAGCTGGGACCCAGGGGTGGGGACTGAAGCTTTCTTT CASSWDPGVGTEAFF
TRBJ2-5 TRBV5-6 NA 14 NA TGTGCCAGCAGCTCGGGGTGGGGGAGAGAGACCCAGTACTTC CASSSGWGRETQYF
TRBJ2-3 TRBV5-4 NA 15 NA TGTGCCAGCAGCTTTCGGGGGAGCAGCACAGATACGCAGTATTTT CASSFRGSSTDTQYF
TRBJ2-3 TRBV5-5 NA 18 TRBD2 TGTGCCAGCAGCTTGGGTGCGGGGGGCTCCTTGAACACAGATACGCAGTATTTT CASSLGAGGSLNTDTQYF
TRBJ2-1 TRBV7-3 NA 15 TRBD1 TGTGCCAGCAGCTTAGGACAGGGCCACTACAATGAGCAGTTCTTC CASSLGQGHYNEQFF
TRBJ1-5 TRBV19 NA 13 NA TGTGCCAGTAGTATAGTGCCGTTCCAGCCCCAGCATTTT CASSIVPFQPQHF
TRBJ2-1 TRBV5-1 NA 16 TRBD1 TGCGCCAGCAGCTTGGCGCCCGGACAGGGCAGTGGTGAGCAGTTCTTC CASSLAPGQGSGEQFF
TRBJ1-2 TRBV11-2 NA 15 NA TGTGCCAGCAGAACTTTACAGGGTAATAAGTATGGCTACACCTTC CASRTLQGNKYGYTF
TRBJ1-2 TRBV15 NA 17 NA TGTGCCACCAGCAGAGATATAAAGTGGGAGGGCGCGTATGGCTACACCTTC CATSRDIKWEGAYGYTF
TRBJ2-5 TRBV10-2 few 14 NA TGCGCCAGCGCAGTGGTGTCGGCTCAAGAGACCCAGTACTTC CASAVVSAQETQYF
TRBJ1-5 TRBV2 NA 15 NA TGTGCCAGCAGTGAAGAAAGGGGGGGGAGGTCGCCCCAGCATTTT CASSEERGGRSPQHF
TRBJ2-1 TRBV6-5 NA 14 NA TGTGCCAGCAGCCGGGCACACTCCTACAATGAGCAGTTCTTC CASSRAHSYNEQFF
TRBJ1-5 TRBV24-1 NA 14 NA TGTGCCACCAGTGAGAGTTGGGCCAATCAGCCCCAGCATTTT CATSESWANQPQHF
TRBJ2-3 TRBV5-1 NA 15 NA TGCGCCAGCAGCTTGGAGGGGGTGGTGTCAGATACGCAGTATTTT CASSLEGVVSDTQYF
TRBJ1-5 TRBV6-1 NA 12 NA TGTGCCAGCAGAGGAGGGAACCAGCCCCAGCATTTT CASRGGNQPQHF
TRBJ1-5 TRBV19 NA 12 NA TGTGCCAGTAGTAGACAGAATCAGCCCCAGCATTTT CASSRQNQPQHF
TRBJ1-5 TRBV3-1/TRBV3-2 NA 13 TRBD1 TGTGCCAGCAGCCGGGACAGGAATCAGCCCCAGCATTTT CASSRDRNQPQHF
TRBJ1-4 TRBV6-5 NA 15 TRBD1 TGTGCCAGCAGTTCCACCGGGACAGGGAATGAAAAACTGTTTTTT CASSSTGTGNEKLFF
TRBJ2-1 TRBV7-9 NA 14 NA TGTGCCAGCAGCAAAGGGGCGGGGTACAATGAGCAGTTCTTC CASSKGAGYNEQFF
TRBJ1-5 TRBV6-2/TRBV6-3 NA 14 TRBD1 TGTGCCAGCAGTGGACAGGGCCGCAATCAGCCCCAGCATTTT CASSGQGRNQPQHF
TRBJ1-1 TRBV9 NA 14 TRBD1 TGTGCCAGCAGCATACAGGGGGCTGCGACTGAAGCTTTCTTT CASSIQGAATEAFF
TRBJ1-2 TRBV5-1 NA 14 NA TGCGCCAGCAGCCCGCGGGAGGGGCCGGGGGGCTACACCTTC CASSPREGPGGYTF
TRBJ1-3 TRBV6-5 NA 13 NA TGTGCCAGCAGCGGGACTTATGGAAACACCATATATTTT CASSGTYGNTIYF
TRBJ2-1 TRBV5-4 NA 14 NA TGTGCCAGCAGCTTGGGGTCTCCCTTTAATGAGCAGTTCTTC CASSLGSPFNEQFF
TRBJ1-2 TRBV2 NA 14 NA TGTGCCAGACGGACCCCTACAGGGAACTATGGCTACACCTTC CARRTPTGNYGYTF
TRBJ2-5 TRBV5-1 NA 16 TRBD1 TGCGCCAGCAGCTCTATCCCGACAGGGCGCCAAGAGACCCAGTACTTC CASSSIPTGRQETQYF
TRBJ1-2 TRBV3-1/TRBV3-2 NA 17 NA TGTGCCAGCAGGGAAAACATCAGGGGAAGAACCGTGTATGGCTACACCTTC CASRENIRGRTVYGYTF
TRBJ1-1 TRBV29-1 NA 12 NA TGCAGCGTTGCGACTACAAACACTGAAGCTTTCTTT CSVATTNTEAFF
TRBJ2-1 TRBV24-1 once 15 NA TGTGCCACCAGTGAGGCGGGGGCAACCTACAATGAGCAGTTCTTC CATSEAGATYNEQFF
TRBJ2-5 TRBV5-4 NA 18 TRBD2 TGTGCCAGCAGCTTGGGGACTAGCGGGGGCCGGTACCAAGAGACCCAGTACTTC CASSLGTSGGRYQETQYF
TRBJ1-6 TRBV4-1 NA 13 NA TGCGCCAGCAGCCAAGATATGGGGACACCCCTCCACTTT CASSQDMGTPLHF